This TCR beta chain derives from a study of technical replicates of blood from several donors. TCRdb keeps only in-frame clones here, not all; method: immunoSEQ multiplex PCR. The sample has nearly 80,000 clones, 90% to 95% seen once. Losses at the gene ends were 4 bases for V and 4 bases for J; bases not matched to a gene: 7. The CDR3 runs 15 residues. The germline V gene has CDR1 SGHRS and CDR2 YFSETQ. The source is a human donor in good health. Sequenced material: T cells isolated from PBMCs. J is TRBJ2-1 and V is TRBV5-1; TRBD2 aligns across 8 bases. The CDR3 coding sequence is TGCGCCAGCAGCCTAACCGGGACTAGTTACAATGAGCAGTTCTTC. This translates into CASSLTGTSYNEQFF.